The clone carrying this T cell receptor (beta chain) was counted only a few times. Its cognate antigen is unknown. Profiling of TCR beta VDJ combinations and CDR3 sequences used genomic DNA as template. MiXCR was run by TCRdb on the reads, yielding one entry per CDR3 protein. The sample comprises some 170,000 distinct CDR3 sequences, approximately 44% of which are singletons, and approximately 1% rests with the top ten. Germline assignment: CDR1 LNHDA and CDR2 SQIVND (reference sequence). CDR3 length equals 16 residues. Trimming at V came to 5 bases and at J to 10 bases, leaving 14 bases not matched to a gene. The record originates from a study of CD8+CD57+ T cells in acquired aplastic anemia. Overall study context: Quantities of DNA derived from sorted CD4+ and CD8+ cells averaged approximately 3 ug.

Overall study findings and caveats: Patients and controls were not found to differ significantly in CD8+ Simpson's diversity.

This TCR was sampled from a human donor in good health. This chain connects TRBV19 to TRBJ2-1, with 10 bases matching TRBD2. The sequenced sample consisted of sorted CD4+, CD8+, or CD8+CD57+ T cells (not recorded which) from PBMCs. In DNA form, the CDR3 reads TGTGCCAGTAGTGGGGGGACTAGCGAGGCCTGGAGGGAGCAGTTCTTC. This translates into CASSGGTSEAWREQFF.